A single sample gave rise to the 12 T cell receptor beta chains below, sequenced in a study of vaccination and CD4 T cells after COVID-19. The treatment here: 10-day PBMC culture with coronavirus spike peptide pools or control peptides (ViraFEST assay). An Oncomine TCR Beta short-read assay was used to sequence the DNA from cultured CD4+ T cells. TCRdb processed the PCR reads anew with MiXCR; each CDR3 protein has one entry. This sample carries 15,000 to 20,000 distinct CDR3 sequences, approximately 49% of them seen once, and the ten largest clones take around 3.6%. These receptors' antigens are unknown. The source material was CD4+ T cells from blood, cultured in vitro. Source of these receptors: a human donor who had recovered from COVID-19.

The chain combines TRBV6-1 with TRBJ2-6, with 8 bases that match TRBD2. This CDR3 has 18 amino acids. In germline, CDR1 is MNHNS, CDR2 SASEGT. V gave up 5 bases and J gave up 0 bases; unmatched junction bases: 9. The CDR3 DNA reads TGTGCCAGCAGTCCTTCCGAGACTAGCGACTCTGGGGCCAACGTCCTGACTTTC. Amino acid sequence: CASSPSETSDSGANVLTF.

CDR3 loop: CSAQGLSGGTPYTGELFF. As DNA, the CDR3 is TGCAGTGCACAGGGACTAAGCGGGGGGACCCCGTACACCGGGGAGCTGTTTTTT. The chain recombines TRBV20-1 with TRBJ2-2; TRBD2 matches at 9 bases. Germline V lookup: CDR1 DFQATT, CDR2 SNEGSKA (reference sequence). This CDR3 spans 18 amino acids. V lost 6 bases to trimming and J lost 3 bases; unmatched junction nucleotides: 17.

The chain carries TRBV11-3 and TRBJ1-1; D gene unclear. Germline CDR1 and CDR2: SGHNT and YENEEA. V shed 0 bases and J shed 1 base, with 9 bases lying between them. This CDR3 has 15 amino acids. The CDR3 is CASSLDLGWNTEAFF. The DNA of the CDR3 is TGTGCCAGCAGCTTAGATCTGGGTTGGAACACTGAAGCTTTCTTT. The entire variable domain, with the rest obtained from reference TRBV11-3 and TRBJ1-1, is as follows: EAGVVQSPRYKIIEKKQPVAFWCNPISGHNTLYWYLQNLGQGPELLIRYENEEAVDDSQLPKDRFSAERLKGVDSTLKIQPAELGDSAVYLCASSLDLGWNTEAFFGQGTRLTVV.

The chain combines TRBV7-2 with TRBJ2-7, with 9 bases identical to TRBD1. Germline assignment: CDR1 SGHTA and CDR2 FQGNSA. The CDR3 length is 15 residues. The V and J ends lost 5 bases and 6 bases, in that order; junction bases with no gene match: 11. The CDR3 DNA is TGTGCCAGCAGCCGTCCGGGACAGGGATCGATCGAGCAGTACTTC. This gives the protein CASSRPGQGSIEQYF.

The chain employs TRBV20-1 and TRBJ2-7; 8 bases are a match to TRBD1. Unmatched junction bases numbered 6, after V lost 5 bases and J lost 0 bases. Germline V gene data show CDR1 as DFQATT and CDR2 as SNEGSKA (reference sequence). The CDR3 is made up of 14 amino acids. The CDR3 sequence: CSAVNRGSSYEQYF. The CDR3 nucleotides are TGCAGTGCTGTGAACAGGGGGAGCTCCTACGAGCAGTACTTC.

This clonotype was counted only a few times. The chain has TRBV10-3 and TRBJ2-3; D uncertain. The CDR3 has 12 amino acids. V lost 6 bases to trimming and J lost 0 bases, with 4 bases between them. Germline V gene data show CDR1 as ENHRY and CDR2 as SYGVKD. The CDR3 DNA reads TGTGCCATCAGGGACAGCACAGATACGCAGTATTTT. Residues: CAIRDSTDTQYF.

This CDR3 is CASSEADRWGGEQYF. The CDR3 DNA follows: TGTGCCAGCAGTGAAGCGGATCGATGGGGAGGGGAGCAGTACTTC. The chain is built from TRBV2 and TRBJ2-7, with 7 positions matching TRBD2. V trimming: 0 bases; J trimming: 7 bases; junction bases outside the gene matches: 9. Germline lookup yields CDR1 SNHLY and CDR2 FYNNEI. CDR3 size: 15 residues.

The DNA of the CDR3 is TGTGCCACCAGCAATAACGCCGGACAGGGTATGGGCGAGCAGTACTTC. Amino acids: CATSNNAGQGMGEQYF. The chain combines TRBV15 with TRBJ2-7; 8 positions match TRBD1. Germline CDR1 is LNHNV and CDR2 is YYDKDF (reference sequence). Unmatched junction bases numbered 14, after V lost 4 bases and J lost 6 bases. The CDR3 is made up of 16 amino acids.

A few counts support this clonotype. This chain links TRBV27 with TRBJ1-6, with 7 nucleotides matching TRBD1. The CDR3 spans 16 residues. Germline V gene data show CDR1 as MNHEY and CDR2 as SMNVEV (reference sequence). Trimming cost V 4 bases and J 7 bases; bases outside gene matches: 10. In DNA, the CDR3 is TGTGCCAGCAGTTCGCCCCGGACAGGAGGCAATTCACCCCTCCACTTT. This sequence encodes CASSSPRTGGNSPLHF.

This clonotype has more than one count but fewer than ten. This chain uses TRBV15 with TRBJ2-1, with 9 bases aligning to TRBD2. Unmatched junction bases numbered 12, after V lost 3 bases and J lost 9 bases. CDR3 length: 16 residues. The germline V gene has CDR1 LNHNV and CDR2 YYDKDF (reference sequence). CDR3 protein: CATSRLREGRGSEQFF. The CDR3 DNA sequence: TGTGCCACCAGCAGGTTGCGGGAGGGCCGAGGGAGTGAGCAGTTCTTC. The entire variable domain, with the rest obtained from reference TRBV15 and TRBJ2-1, is as follows: DAMVIQNPRYQVTQFGKPVTLSCSQTLNHNVMYWYQQKSSQAPKLLFHYYDKDFNNEADTPDNFQSRRPNTSFCFLDIRSPGLGDTAMYLCATSRLREGRGSEQFFGPGTRLTVL.

This clonotype has a handful of counts. The chain uses TRBV7-2 and TRBJ2-7; 12 bases line up with TRBD2. V gave up 5 bases and J gave up 3 bases; unmatched junction bases: 5. Per germline, CDR1 SGHTA and CDR2 FQGNSA. CDR3 length: 15 residues. In DNA, the CDR3 is TGTGCCAGCAGCCCCGCGGGACTAGCGGGCTACGAGCAGTACTTC. Translating it yields CASSPAGLAGYEQYF.

The chain joins TRBV28 to TRBJ1-2, with 8 positions matching TRBD1. Germline CDR1 reads MDHEN; CDR2 reads SYDVKM. The J segment lost 4 bases and the V segment lost 6 bases, leaving 7 bases of the junction unmatched. The CDR3 contains 14 residues. The CDR3 sequence: CASRTPDRGYGYTF. CDR3 nucleotides: TGTGCCAGCAGAACCCCTGACAGGGGCTATGGCTACACCTTC.